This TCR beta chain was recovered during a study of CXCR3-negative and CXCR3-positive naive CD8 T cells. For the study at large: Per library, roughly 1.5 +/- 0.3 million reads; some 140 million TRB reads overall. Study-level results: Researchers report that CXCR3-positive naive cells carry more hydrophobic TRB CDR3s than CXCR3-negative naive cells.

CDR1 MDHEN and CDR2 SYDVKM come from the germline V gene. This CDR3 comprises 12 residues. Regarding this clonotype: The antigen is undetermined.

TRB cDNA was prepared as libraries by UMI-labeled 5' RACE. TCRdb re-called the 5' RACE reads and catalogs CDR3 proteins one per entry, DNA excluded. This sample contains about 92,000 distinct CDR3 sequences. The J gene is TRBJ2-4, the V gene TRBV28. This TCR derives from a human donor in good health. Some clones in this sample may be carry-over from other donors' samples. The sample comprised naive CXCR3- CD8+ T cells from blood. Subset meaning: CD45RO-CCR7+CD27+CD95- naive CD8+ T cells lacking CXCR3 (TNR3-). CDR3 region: CASSLIIAIQYF.